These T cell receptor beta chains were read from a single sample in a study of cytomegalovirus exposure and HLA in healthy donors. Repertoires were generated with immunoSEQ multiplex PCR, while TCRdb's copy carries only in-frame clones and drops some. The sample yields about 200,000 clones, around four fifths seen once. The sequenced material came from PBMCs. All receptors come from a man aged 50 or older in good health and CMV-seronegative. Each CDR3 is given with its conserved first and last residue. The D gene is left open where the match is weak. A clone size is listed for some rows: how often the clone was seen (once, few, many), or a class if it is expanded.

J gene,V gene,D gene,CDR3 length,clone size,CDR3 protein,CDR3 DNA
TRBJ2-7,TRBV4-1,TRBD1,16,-,CASSQAQGDRVFEQYF,TGCGCCAGCAGCCAGGCCCAGGGGGACAGGGTTTTCGAGCAGTACTTC
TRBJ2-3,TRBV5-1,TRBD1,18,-,CASSLALNRGRGTDTQYF,TGCGCCAGCAGCTTGGCTTTGAACAGGGGAAGGGGCACAGATACGCAGTATTTT
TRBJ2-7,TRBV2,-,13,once,CASRQDQGSEQYF,TGTGCCAGCAGACAGGACCAAGGTTCCGAGCAGTACTTC
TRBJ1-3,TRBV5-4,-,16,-,CASSLGGRGSGNTIYF,TGTGCCAGCAGCTTGGGCGGCAGGGGATCTGGAAACACCATATATTTT
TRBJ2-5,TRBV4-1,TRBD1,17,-,CASSAGTGGFLGETQYF,TGCGCCAGCAGCGCCGGGACAGGGGGTTTCTTGGGCGAGACCCAGTACTTC
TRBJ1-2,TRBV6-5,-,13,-,CASSFTGFYGYTF,TGTGCCAGCAGTTTTACAGGGTTTTATGGCTACACCTTC
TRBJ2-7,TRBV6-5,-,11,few,CATSQGSEQYF,TGTGCCACCTCCCAGGGCTCCGAGCAGTACTTC
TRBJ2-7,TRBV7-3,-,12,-,CASSLRVYEQYF,TGTGCCAGCAGCTTACGAGTATACGAGCAGTACTTC
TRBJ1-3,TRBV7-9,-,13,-,CASSLGFGNTIYF,TGTGCCAGCAGTTTGGGCTTTGGAAACACCATATATTTT
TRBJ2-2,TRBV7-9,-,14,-,CASSLKGSGGELFF,TGTGCCAGCAGCTTAAAGGGGTCGGGCGGGGAGCTGTTTTTT
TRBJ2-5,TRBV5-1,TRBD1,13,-,CASSRTGAETQYF,TGCGCCAGCAGCCGTACAGGGGCCGAGACCCAGTACTTC
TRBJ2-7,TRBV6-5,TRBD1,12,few,CASSGQGAVQYF,TGTGCCAGCAGTGGCCAGGGGGCCGTGCAGTACTTC
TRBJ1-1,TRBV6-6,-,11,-,CASTNGIEAFF,TGTGCCAGCACCAACGGGATTGAAGCTTTCTTT
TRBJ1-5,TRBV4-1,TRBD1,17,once,CASSQDHRGTAWKPQHF,TGCGCCAGCAGCCAAGATCATAGGGGGACAGCCTGGAAGCCCCAGCATTTT
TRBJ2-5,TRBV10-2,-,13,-,CASSDPGIQTQYF,TGCGCCAGCAGTGACCCGGGGATCCAGACCCAGTACTTC
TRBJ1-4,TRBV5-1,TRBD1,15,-,CASSSQTGRSEKLFF,TGCGCCAGCAGCTCGCAGACAGGGAGGTCTGAAAAACTGTTTTTT
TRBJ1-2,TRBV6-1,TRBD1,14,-,CASRGRQGGDGYTF,TGTGCCAGCAGGGGGCGACAGGGTGGGGATGGCTACACCTTC
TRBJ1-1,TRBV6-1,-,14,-,CASSLTPANTEAFF,TGTGCCAGCAGCCTGACTCCGGCCAACACTGAAGCTTTCTTT
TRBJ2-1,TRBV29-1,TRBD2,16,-,CSVEGLAGGFGNEQFF,TGCAGCGTCGAAGGCCTAGCGGGAGGTTTTGGTAATGAGCAGTTCTTC
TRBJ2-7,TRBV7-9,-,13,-,CTSSPPQTYEQYF,TGTACCAGCAGCCCCCCCCAGACCTACGAGCAGTACTTC
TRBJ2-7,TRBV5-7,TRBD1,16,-,CASSYREGTGTYEQYF,TGTGCCAGCAGCTATCGAGAGGGGACAGGGACATACGAGCAGTACTTC
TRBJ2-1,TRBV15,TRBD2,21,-,CATRSRVISGSAASSYNEQFF,TGTGCCACCCGATCTCGGGTGATTAGCGGGAGCGCCGCGTCCTCGTACAATGAGCAGTTCTTC
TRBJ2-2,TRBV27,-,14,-,CASSFLRVTGELFF,TGTGCCAGCAGTTTCCTCAGGGTCACCGGGGAGCTGTTTTTT
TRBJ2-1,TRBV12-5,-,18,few,CASGSNLGGASSYNEQFF,TGTGCTAGTGGTTCTAATCTTGGGGGGGCAAGCTCCTACAATGAGCAGTTCTTC
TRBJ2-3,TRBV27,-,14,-,CASRSTGGTDTQYF,TGTGCCAGCAGGTCGACAGGAGGCACAGATACGCAGTATTTT
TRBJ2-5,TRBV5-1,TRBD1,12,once,CASSLTGEAQYF,TGCGCCAGCAGCCTGACAGGGGAGGCCCAGTACTTC
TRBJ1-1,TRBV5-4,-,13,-,CASSLDQGTEAFF,TGTGCCAGCAGCTTGGACCAGGGCACTGAAGCTTTCTTT
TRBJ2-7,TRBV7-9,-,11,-,CGTGDSSEQYF,TGTGGAACGGGGGACAGTAGTGAGCAGTACTTC
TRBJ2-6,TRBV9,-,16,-,CASSSPGASGANVLTF,TGTGCCAGCAGTTCTCCTGGAGCCTCTGGGGCCAACGTCCTGACTTTC
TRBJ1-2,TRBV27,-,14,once,CASSLSVVGAGYTF,TGTGCCAGCAGTTTATCGGTTGTGGGGGCCGGCTACACCTTC
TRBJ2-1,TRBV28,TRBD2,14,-,CASSIRTSDNEQFF,TGTGCCAGCAGTATACGGACTAGCGACAATGAGCAGTTCTTC
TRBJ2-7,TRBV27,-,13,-,CASSLARRGEQYF,TGTGCCAGCAGTTTGGCCAGAAGGGGCGAGCAGTACTTC
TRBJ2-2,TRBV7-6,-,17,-,CASSLLATGTFTGELFF,TGTGCCAGCAGCTTACTTGCGACAGGGACTTTCACCGGGGAGCTGTTTTTT
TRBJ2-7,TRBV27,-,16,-,CASSLPPGGRSYEQYF,TGTGCCAGCAGTTTACCACCAGGGGGGCGGTCCTACGAGCAGTACTTC
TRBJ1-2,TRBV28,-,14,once,CASSLNVVVQGRTF,TGTGCCAGCAGTTTAAATGTGGTAGTTCAGGGAAGGACCTTC
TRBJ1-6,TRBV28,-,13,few,CASTGLYNSPLHF,TGTGCCAGCACCGGACTCTATAATTCACCCCTCCACTTT
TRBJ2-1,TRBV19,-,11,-,CASSSYNEQFF,TGTGCCAGTAGTTCGTACAATGAGCAGTTCTTC
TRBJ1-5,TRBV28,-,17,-,CASSLGGGARGNQPQHF,TGTGCCAGCAGTTTAGGAGGAGGGGCAAGGGGCAATCAGCCCCAGCATTTT
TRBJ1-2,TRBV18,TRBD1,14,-,CASSESTGDRGYTF,TGTGCCAGCTCGGAATCGACAGGGGATCGTGGCTACACCTTC
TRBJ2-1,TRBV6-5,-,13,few,CASSYRSSDEQFF,TGTGCCAGCAGTTACAGAAGCAGCGATGAGCAGTTCTTC
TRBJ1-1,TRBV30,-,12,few,CAWSLSGTEAFF,TGTGCCTGGAGCTTGTCGGGGACTGAAGCTTTCTTT
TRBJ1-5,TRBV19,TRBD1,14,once,CASRDRVFGQPQHF,TGTGCCAGTAGGGACAGGGTTTTTGGTCAGCCCCAGCATTTT
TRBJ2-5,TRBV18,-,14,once,CASSPYGTGETQYF,TGTGCCAGCTCTCCCTACGGGACTGGGGAGACCCAGTACTTC
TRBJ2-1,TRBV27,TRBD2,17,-,CASCPLYNAGVVDEQFF,TGTGCCAGTTGCCCCCTCTACAATGCGGGAGTGGTAGATGAGCAGTTCTTC
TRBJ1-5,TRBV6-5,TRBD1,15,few,CASSTDRASNQPQHF,TGTGCCAGCAGTACGGACAGGGCTAGCAATCAGCCCCAGCATTTT
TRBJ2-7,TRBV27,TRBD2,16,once,CASSSRLAGDVYEQYF,TGTGCCAGCAGTTCTCGACTAGCGGGAGACGTTTACGAGCAGTACTTC
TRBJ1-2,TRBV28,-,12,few,CASRATNYGYTF,TGTGCCAGCAGGGCCACTAACTATGGCTACACCTTC
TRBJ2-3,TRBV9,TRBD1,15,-,CASSSLDRAADTQYF,TGTGCCAGCAGCTCCTTAGACAGGGCGGCAGATACGCAGTATTTT
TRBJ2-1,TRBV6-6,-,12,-,CASSYPYNEQFF,TGTGCCAGCAGTTACCCGTACAATGAGCAGTTCTTC
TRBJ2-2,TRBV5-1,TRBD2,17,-,CASSWLAGGANTGELFF,TGCGCCAGCAGTTGGCTAGCGGGAGGGGCGAACACCGGGGAGCTGTTTTTT
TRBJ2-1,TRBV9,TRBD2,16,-,CASSGGTTGSYNEQFF,TGTGCCAGCAGCGGAGGGACTACCGGCTCCTACAATGAGCAGTTCTTC
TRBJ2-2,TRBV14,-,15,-,CASRPTGISTGELFF,TGTGCCAGCAGACCTACCGGGATTTCCACCGGGGAGCTGTTTTTT
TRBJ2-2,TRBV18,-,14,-,CASSPREGTGELFF,TGTGCCAGCTCCCCTCGGGAAGGTACCGGGGAGCTGTTTTTT
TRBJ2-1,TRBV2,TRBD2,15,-,CASSPSGSVNNEQFF,TGTGCCAGCAGTCCTAGCGGGAGCGTGAACAATGAGCAGTTCTTC
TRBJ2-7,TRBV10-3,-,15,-,CAISASLTLGDEQYF,TGTGCCATCAGTGCTTCCCTTACCCTCGGGGATGAGCAGTACTTC